The next 26 T cell receptor beta chains were all read from a single sample in a study of shared clonotypes between healthy human individuals. Method: immunoSEQ multiplex PCR; TCRdb's copy keeps in-frame clones and lacks some. This table has 1.6 million or so clones, approximately 98.5% appearing once. The sample comprised naive CD4+ T cells sorted from blood. Subset denoted: CD45RA+ positively selected. Source of these receptors: a young man in good health.

Comments on this clone: Other DNA sequences in this specimen translate into the identical CDR3. The chain has TRBV6-6 and TRBJ2-7; D is uncertain. CDR3 length equals 11 residues. Looked up from germline, CDR1 is MNHNY and CDR2 is SVGAGI (reference sequence). Trimming took off 4 bases at V and 3 bases at J, with 4 bases between the two ends. CDR3 amino acids: CASSSLYEQYF. The CDR3 DNA reads TGTGCCAGCAGTTCACTCTACGAGCAGTACTTC.

This sequence joins TRBV29-1 and TRBJ2-7; 7 positions match TRBD2. This CDR3 has 14 residues. The V segment lost 4 bases and the J segment 0 bases; nucleotides outside the gene matches: 6. Germline V gives CDR1 SQVTM, CDR2 ANQGSEA. CDR3 amino acids: CSVGRAGPSYEQYF. The CDR3 nucleotides are TGCAGCGTTGGTCGAGCGGGACCCTCCTACGAGCAGTACTTC.

V usage is TRBV9 and J usage is TRBJ1-3, with a possible D match to TRBD1 (5 bases). CDR3 size: 14 residues. Germline-derived CDR1 and CDR2 are SGDLS and YYNGEE. V lost 4 bases to trimming and J lost 2 bases, with 10 bases between them. The CDR3 sequence: CASSSGAAGNTIYF. The DNA of the CDR3 is TGTGCCAGCAGCTCTGGGGCAGCTGGAAACACCATATATTTT.

The chain joins TRBV2 to TRBJ2-7, with D maybe TRBD1 (5 bases). Trimming stripped 4 bases from V and 0 bases from J, with 7 bases between. Germline assignment: CDR1 SNHLY and CDR2 FYNNEI. CDR3 length: 13 amino acids. In DNA, the CDR3 is TGTGCCAGCAGTGTAGGGGCCTCCTACGAGCAGTACTTC. Protein product: CASSVGASYEQYF. The full variable domain, in which reference TRBV2 and TRBJ2-7 provide the parts outside the CDR3, is EPEVTQTPSHQVTQMGQEVILRCVPISNHLYFYWYRQILGQKVEFLVSFYNNEISEKSEIFDDQFSVERPDGSNFTLKIRSTKLEDSAMYFCASSVGASYEQYFGPGTRLTVT.

This clone has only one observation. V usage is TRBV9 and J usage is TRBJ2-1; either TRBD1 or TRBD2 may fit D (5 bases each). Trimming took off 4 bases at V and 0 bases at J, with 14 bases between the two ends. Germline values: CDR1 SGDLS, CDR2 YYNGEE. The CDR3 runs 16 residues. The CDR3, as DNA: TGTGCCAGCAGCCCCCGTGGGGGTAGCTCCTACAATGAGCAGTTCTTC. Translation: CASSPRGGSSYNEQFF.

CDR3 sequence reads: CASSPRKGQGANGYTF. Written as DNA, the CDR3 is TGTGCCAGCAGCCCTAGGAAGGGACAGGGGGCTAATGGCTACACCTTC. The chain is built from TRBV7-9 and TRBJ1-2; TRBD1 matches 12 bases. V shed 5 bases and J 6 bases; nucleotides not matched to a gene: 10. This CDR3 contains 16 residues. Per the germline V gene, CDR1 is SEHNR and CDR2 is FQNEAQ (reference sequence).

The V call is TRBV25-1, the J call TRBJ2-1; no clear D gene. Trimming cost V 6 bases and J 5 bases, with 11 bases left between them. The germline V gene encodes CDR1 MGHDK and CDR2 SYGVNS. This CDR3 region has 13 residues. The CDR3 DNA is TGTGCCAGCAGGCTAGGAGCCAACAATGAGCAGTTCTTC. This gives the protein CASRLGANNEQFF.

A single count supports this clone. The V call is TRBV29-1, the J call TRBJ1-2; a weak D match, TRBD1 (6 bases). Germline V gene data show CDR1 as SQVTM and CDR2 as ANQGSEA. V lost 7 bases to trimming and J lost 5 bases, with 11 bases between them. The CDR3 has 11 residues. The chain's CDR3 is CSAPDRYGYTF. DNA of the CDR3: TGCAGCGCCCCGGACAGATATGGCTACACCTTC.

With regard to this clone: Other nucleotide sequences in the sample specify the same CDR3. J is TRBJ2-7 and V is TRBV9; unclear D gene. Germline-derived CDR1 and CDR2 are SGDLS and YYNGEE. V lost 0 bases to trimming and J lost 0 bases, with 7 bases between them. The CDR3 consists of 14 residues. CDR3 in amino acids: CASSVDLGSYEQYF. The CDR3, as DNA: TGTGCCAGCAGCGTAGATCTGGGCTCCTACGAGCAGTACTTC. Filled out from reference TRBV9 and TRBJ2-7, the complete variable domain reads DSGVTQTPKHLITATGQRVTLRCSPRSGDLSVYWYQQSLDQGLQFLIQYYNGEERAKGNILERFSAQQFPDLHSELNLSSLELGDSALYFCASSVDLGSYEQYFGPGTRLTVT.

The J gene is TRBJ2-7, the V gene TRBV11-3, with D perhaps assigned TRBD1 or TRBD2 (5 bases each). V dropped 5 bases and J dropped 6 bases, with 11 bases sitting between them. The germline V gene encodes CDR1 SGHNT and CDR2 YENEEA. The CDR3 length is 12 residues. This chain's CDR3 is CASSRGAAEQYF. CDR3 bases: TGTGCCAGCAGCAGGGGAGCGGCCGAGCAGTACTTC.

The V call is TRBV11-2, the J call TRBJ2-3, with a tentative D call TRBD2 (6 bases). The CDR3 sequence is 15 residues long. Trimming took 3 bases from V and 4 from J, leaving 14 bases between them. Germline-derived CDR1 and CDR2 are SGHAT and FQNNGV. CDR3 in amino acids: CASSFRRALSDTQYF. The CDR3 nucleotides read TGTGCCAGCAGCTTCCGGAGGGCCTTATCAGATACGCAGTATTTT.

A word on this clone: Other nucleotide sequences from this sample produce the same CDR3. This rearrangement joins TRBV5-1 to TRBJ2-3, with D possibly matching TRBD2 (5 bases). This CDR3 spans 13 amino acids. Germline CDR1 and CDR2: SGHRS and YFSETQ. With 0 bases removed from V and 5 bases from J, the gap between germline ends came to 7 bases. This CDR3 reads CASSLGAGDTQYF. CDR3 coding DNA: TGCGCCAGCAGCTTGGGGGCGGGAGATACGCAGTATTTT.

The chain employs TRBV29-1 and TRBJ1-2, with D hard to call. The germline V gene encodes CDR1 SQVTM and CDR2 ANQGSEA. This CDR3 is 12 amino acids long. The ends were cut back, 7 bases at V and 6 bases at J, with 15 bases in the middle. The CDR3 region has the DNA TGCAGCGCAACGGACGGGAGCCATGGCTACACCTTC. This encodes CSATDGSHGYTF.

The genes are TRBV6-6 and TRBJ1-2; no clear D. Germline CDR1 MNHNY, CDR2 SVGAGI (reference sequence). Trimming removed 0 bases at V and 7 bases at J, with 9 bases between. The CDR3 covers 13 residues. The CDR3 loop is CASSYSGQAGYTF. The DNA for the CDR3 is TGTGCCAGCAGTTACTCGGGCCAGGCTGGCTACACCTTC.

The rearrangement joins TRBV6-1 to TRBJ2-1, with a weak D call TRBD1 (6 bases). Trimming cost V 8 bases and J 4 bases, with 9 bases left between them. The CDR3 spans 12 residues. CDR1 MNHNS and CDR2 SASEGT come from the germline V gene. Here the CDR3 reads CASFDRYNEQFF. DNA for the CDR3: TGTGCCAGCTTCGACAGGTACAATGAGCAGTTCTTC.

The chain recombines TRBV9 with TRBJ2-7, with D maybe TRBD2 (5 bases). Germline CDR1 is SGDLS and CDR2 is YYNGEE. The V gene lost 4 bases and the J gene lost 2 bases, with 19 bases spanning the gap. The CDR3 consists of 16 residues. In DNA form, the CDR3 reads TGTGCCAGCAGCCCAATGAGGCGGACTTTAACCTACGAGCAGTACTTC. This translates into CASSPMRRTLTYEQYF.

About this clone: The identical CDR3 is also encoded by other nucleotide sequences in the sample. The chain is built from TRBV9 and TRBJ2-7, with 11 positions matching TRBD2. Germline CDR1 reads SGDLS; CDR2 reads YYNGEE. V dropped 0 bases and J dropped 1; count of bases not matched to a gene: 0. The CDR3 runs to 15 residues. CDR3 coding DNA: TGTGCCAGCAGCGTAGGACTAGCGGGATCCTACGAGCAGTACTTC. It codes for CASSVGLAGSYEQYF.

This chain uses TRBV28 with TRBJ1-1; D call uncertain. The CDR3 extends over 13 amino acids. Germline loops: CDR1 MDHEN, CDR2 SYDVKM. With 5 bases removed from V and 0 bases from J, the gap between germline ends came to 7 bases. Written as DNA, the CDR3 is TGTGCCAGCAGTGGGGAAGTGAACACTGAAGCTTTCTTT. As protein: CASSGEVNTEAFF. The full variable domain, completed using reference TRBV28 and TRBJ1-1, is DVKVTQSSRYLVKRTGEKVFLECVQDMDHENMFWYRQDPGLGLRLIYFSYDVKMKEKGDIPEGYSVSREKKERFSLILESASTNQTSMYLCASSGEVNTEAFFGQGTRLTVV.

The rearrangement joins TRBV29-1 to TRBJ2-6, with unresolved D. CDR3 length: 14 residues. V lost 6 bases, J lost 0 bases, and 9 bases lay in between. From germline, CDR1 is SQVTM and CDR2 ANQGSEA. This CDR3 reads CSVRLSSGANVLTF. The CDR3 nucleotides are TGCAGCGTAAGACTGAGCTCTGGGGCCAACGTCCTGACTTTC.

V gene TRBV21-1 combines with J gene TRBJ2-1; the D call TRBD2 from the table was never checked on the DNA. TRBV21-1 is tagged as a pseudogene. The CDR3 spans 15 residues. The CDR3: CASIQGLAPKDEQFF. CDR3 sequence (DNA): TGTGCCAGCATTCAAGGACTAGCGCCCAAGGATGAGCAGTTCTTC.

The CDR3 DNA sequence: TGTGCCAGCAGTAAGGCGGCTAGCGGGAGGACAGATACGCAGTATTTT. Its protein is CASSKAASGRTDTQYF. The V gene is TRBV27, the J gene TRBJ2-3; 11 bases align to TRBD2. CDR1 MNHEY and CDR2 SMNVEV come from the germline V gene (reference sequence). CDR3 length: 16 residues. The V gene end was trimmed by 5 bases and the J gene end by 3 bases; junction bases not matched to a gene: 7.

The chain uses TRBV30 and TRBJ1-1; D is perhaps TRBD1 (5 bases). V lost 1 base to trimming and J lost 5 bases, with 11 bases between them. The CDR3 totals 13 residues. From germline, CDR1 is GTSNPN and CDR2 SVGIG (reference sequence). CDR3: CAWSEGRLTEAFF. The CDR3 DNA follows: TGTGCCTGGAGTGAGGGACGGTTGACTGAAGCTTTCTTT.

Note on this clone: Other DNA sequences from this sample encode an identical CDR3 as well. This chain connects TRBV18 to TRBJ2-2; TRBD1 aligns across 7 bases. CDR1 and CDR2 from the germline V gene are KGHSH and LQKENI. Trimming at V came to 1 base and at J to 2 bases, leaving 1 base not matched to a gene. This CDR3 spans 15 amino acids. CDR3 region: CASSPRTGNTGELFF. CDR3 nucleotides: TGTGCCAGCTCACCACGGACAGGAAACACCGGGGAGCTGTTTTTT.

This clone was counted once. The genes are TRBV19 and TRBJ2-5; D not resolved. Germline CDR1 LNHDA, CDR2 SQIVND (reference sequence). Between the trimmed V and J ends, which lost 4 bases and 3 bases, there was a span of 18 bases. The CDR3 loop spans 16 amino acids. CDR3 sequence: CASSRPSAAGEETQYF. The CDR3 nucleotides are TGTGCCAGTAGTAGACCCAGTGCGGCAGGAGAAGAGACCCAGTACTTC.

The CDR3 coding sequence is TGTGCCAGCACGTCCAGGGGGCTGGGGGGTCAGCCCCAGCATTTT. Residues: CASTSRGLGGQPQHF. The chain links TRBV28 to TRBJ1-5; 8 bases are shared with TRBD1. V was clipped by 7 bases and J by 6 bases; unmatched bases: 11. CDR1 and CDR2 from the germline V gene are MDHEN and SYDVKM. This CDR3 is built from 15 residues.

The genes are TRBV4-3 and TRBJ2-1; TRBD2 is a possible D gene (5 bases). Germline CDR1 and CDR2: LGHNA and YSLEER. V was cut by 0 bases and J by 5 bases, with 14 bases left in between. CDR3 length equals 16 residues. The CDR3 nucleotides are TGCGCCAGCAGCCAAGATCGTCGAGGGAGAAACAATGAGCAGTTCTTC. This gives the protein CASSQDRRGRNNEQFF.